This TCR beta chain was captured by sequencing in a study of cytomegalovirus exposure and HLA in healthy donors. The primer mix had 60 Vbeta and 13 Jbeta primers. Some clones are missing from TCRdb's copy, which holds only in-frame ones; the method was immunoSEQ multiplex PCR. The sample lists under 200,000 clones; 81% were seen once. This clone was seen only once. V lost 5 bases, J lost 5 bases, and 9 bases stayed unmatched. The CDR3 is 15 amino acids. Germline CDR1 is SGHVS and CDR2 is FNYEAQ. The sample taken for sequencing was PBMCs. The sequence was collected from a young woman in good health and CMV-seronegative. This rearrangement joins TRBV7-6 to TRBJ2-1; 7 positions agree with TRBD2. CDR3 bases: TGTGCCAGCAGCCTCCCCAGGGAGGGCCACAATGAGCAGTTCTTC. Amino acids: CASSLPREGHNEQFF.